Each of the 4 T cell receptor beta chains below was sequenced from the same sample in a study of T-cell reconstitution after alpha-beta-depleted transplantation in children. Preparing the TCRbeta library involved the use of unique molecular identifiers. TCRdb reprocessed the PCR reads with MiXCR, giving one entry per CDR3 protein. The data show 150,000 to 250,000 distinct CDR3 sequences, roughly 6.3% seen once. The source material was PBMCs, sampled before TCRalphabeta/CD19-depleted stem cell transplant. These receptors originate from a girl in the first two years of life with combined immunodeficiency, due to receive a stem cell transplant.

This clonotype is a singleton in its sample. V gene TRBV9 combines with J gene TRBJ2-1, with D possibly called TRBD1 or TRBD2 (5 bases each). From germline, CDR1 is SGDLS and CDR2 YYNGEE. The CDR3 spans 18 residues. The germline V and J ends were trimmed by 4 bases and 3 bases, with 23 bases remaining between them. CDR3 sequence reads: CASSLSRQSSRGYNEQFF. The DNA for the CDR3 is TGTGCCAGCAGCCTCTCGAGACAGTCCTCCCGGGGCTACAATGAGCAGTTCTTC.

This clonotype was seen ten or more times. The rearrangement uses TRBV29-1 and TRBJ2-1; D may be TRBD1 (6 bases). Germline-derived CDR1 and CDR2 are SQVTM and ANQGSEA. The CDR3 is 11 residues long. V shed 4 bases and J shed 9 bases, with 10 bases lying between them. Written as DNA, the CDR3 is TGCAGCGTTGCCCTGGGGGCTGAGCAGTTCTTC. Translated: CSVALGAEQFF.

This clonotype was observed at least ten times. The rearrangement links TRBV5-5 to TRBJ2-7; TRBD1 might be the D (6 bases). CDR1 is SGHKS, CDR2 YYEKEE, per germline (reference sequence). The V and J ends lost 3 bases and 2 bases respectively, with 18 bases between them. The CDR3 is 16 amino acids. The CDR3 region has the DNA TGTGCCAGCAGCTCACCAACAGGGTGGGCAACCTACGAGCAGTACTTC. Encoded protein: CASSSPTGWATYEQYF.

In its sample, this clonotype was seen many times. CDR3 coding DNA: TGTGCCACCAGCAGATTCCGGGAGGACTTCCAAGAGACCCAGTACTTC. This sequence encodes CATSRFREDFQETQYF. The chain uses TRBV15 and TRBJ2-5, with 7 nucleotides matching TRBD2. The CDR3 extends over 16 amino acids. Trimming at V came to 2 bases and at J to 1 base, leaving 7 bases not matched to a gene. CDR1 and CDR2 from the germline V gene are LNHNV and YYDKDF (reference sequence).